This T cell receptor (beta chain) was captured by sequencing in a study of blood T cell repertoires in COVID-19. As for the study in general: PBMCs, B-cell-depleted T cells, or T cells were the source of the cDNA or gDNA that made up the material.

Authors' processing steps: Nucleated cell counts were estimated from reference gene primer amplification. Sequenced by immunoSEQ multiplex PCR; TCRdb stores in-frame clones only, minus some. The V and J calls and clone size are taken from that table; D and trimming were inferred from the DNA. Among under 50,000 clones listed, approximately 93% were seen once. J was trimmed by 4 bases and V by 4 bases; bases with no gene match: 5. Germline assignment: CDR1 LNHDA and CDR2 SQIVND (reference sequence). The CDR3 contains 15 residues. The rearrangement uses TRBV19 and TRBJ1-5; 9 nucleotides align to TRBD1. This clonotype was obtained from a man in his 60s with COVID-19, enrolled during active disease. Sequencing used peripheral blood. CDR3: CASSTPGTGNQPQHF. The CDR3 nucleotides are TGTGCCAGTAGTACCCCCGGGACAGGGAATCAGCCCCAGCATTTT. Complete variable domain (other parts from reference TRBV19 and TRBJ1-5): DGGITQSPKYLFRKEGQNVTLSCEQNLNHDAMYWYRQDPGQGLRLIYYSQIVNDFQKGDIAEGYSVSREKKESFPLTVTSAQKNPTAFYLCASSTPGTGNQPQHFGDGTRLSIL.